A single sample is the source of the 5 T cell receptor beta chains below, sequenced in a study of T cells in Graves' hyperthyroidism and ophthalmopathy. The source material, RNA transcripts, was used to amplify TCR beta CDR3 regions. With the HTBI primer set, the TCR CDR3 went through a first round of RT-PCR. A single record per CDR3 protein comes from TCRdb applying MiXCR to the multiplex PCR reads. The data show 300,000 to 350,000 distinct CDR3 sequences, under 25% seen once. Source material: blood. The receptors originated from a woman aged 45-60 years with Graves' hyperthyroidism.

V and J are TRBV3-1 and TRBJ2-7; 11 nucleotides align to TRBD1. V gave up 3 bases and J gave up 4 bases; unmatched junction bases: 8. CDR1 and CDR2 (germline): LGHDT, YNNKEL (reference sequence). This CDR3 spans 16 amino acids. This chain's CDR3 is CASSQITGTGGYEQYF. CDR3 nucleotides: TGTGCCAGCAGCCAGATAACCGGGACAGGGGGATACGAGCAGTACTTC.

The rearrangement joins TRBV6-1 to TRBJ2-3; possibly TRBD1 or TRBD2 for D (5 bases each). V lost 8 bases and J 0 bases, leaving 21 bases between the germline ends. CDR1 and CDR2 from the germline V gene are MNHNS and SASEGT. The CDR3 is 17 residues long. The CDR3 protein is CASGGLGTSTSTDTQYF. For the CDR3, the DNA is TGTGCCAGCGGCGGACTCGGGACCTCAACTAGCACAGATACGCAGTATTTT.

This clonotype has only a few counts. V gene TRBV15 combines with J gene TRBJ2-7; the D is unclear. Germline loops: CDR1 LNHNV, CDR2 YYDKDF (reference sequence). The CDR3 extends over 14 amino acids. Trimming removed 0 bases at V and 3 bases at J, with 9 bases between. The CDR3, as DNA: TGTGCCACCAGCAGAGATCTAGGCCGCTACGAGCAGTACTTC. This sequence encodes CATSRDLGRYEQYF.

The CDR3 loop reads CASSLAGMEETQYF. As DNA, the CDR3 is TGCGCCAGCAGCTTGGCTGGTATGGAGGAGACCCAGTACTTC. The chain has TRBV5-1 and TRBJ2-5; D not certain. Trimming took off 0 bases at V and 5 bases at J, with 11 bases between the two ends. Germline assignment: CDR1 SGHRS and CDR2 YFSETQ. The CDR3 has 14 amino acids.

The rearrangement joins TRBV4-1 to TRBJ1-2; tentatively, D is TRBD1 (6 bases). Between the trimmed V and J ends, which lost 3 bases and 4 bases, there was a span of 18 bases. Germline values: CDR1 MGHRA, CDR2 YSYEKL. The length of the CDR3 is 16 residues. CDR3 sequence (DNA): TGCGCCAGCAGCCAGCCCTCACAGGGAGGGATCTATGGCTACACCTTC. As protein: CASSQPSQGGIYGYTF.